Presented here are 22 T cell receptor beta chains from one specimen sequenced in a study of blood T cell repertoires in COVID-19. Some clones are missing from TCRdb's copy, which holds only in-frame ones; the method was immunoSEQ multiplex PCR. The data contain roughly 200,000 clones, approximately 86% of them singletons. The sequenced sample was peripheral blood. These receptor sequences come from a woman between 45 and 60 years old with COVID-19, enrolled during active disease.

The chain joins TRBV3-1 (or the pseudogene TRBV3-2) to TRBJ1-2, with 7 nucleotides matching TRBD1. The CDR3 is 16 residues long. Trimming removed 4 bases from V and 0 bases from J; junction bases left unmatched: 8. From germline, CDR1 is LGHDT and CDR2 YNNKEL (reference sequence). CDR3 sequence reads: CASSRGQILANYGYTF. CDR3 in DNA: TGTGCCAGCAGCCGGGGACAGATCTTAGCTAACTATGGCTACACCTTC.

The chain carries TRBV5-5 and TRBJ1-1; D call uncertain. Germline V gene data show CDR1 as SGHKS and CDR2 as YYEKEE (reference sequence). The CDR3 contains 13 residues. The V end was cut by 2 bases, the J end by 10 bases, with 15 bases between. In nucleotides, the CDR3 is TGTGCCAGCAGCTTAGAGGGCGCGGGATCAGCTTTCTTT. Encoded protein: CASSLEGAGSAFF.

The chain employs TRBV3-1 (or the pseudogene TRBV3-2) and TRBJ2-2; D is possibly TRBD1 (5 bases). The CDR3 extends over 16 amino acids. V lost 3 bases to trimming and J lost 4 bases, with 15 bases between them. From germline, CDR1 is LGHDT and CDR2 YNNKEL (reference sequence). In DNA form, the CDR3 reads TGTGCCAGCAGCCAGGACCAATTCAGGGTCACCGGGGAGCTGTTTTTT. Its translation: CASSQDQFRVTGELFF.

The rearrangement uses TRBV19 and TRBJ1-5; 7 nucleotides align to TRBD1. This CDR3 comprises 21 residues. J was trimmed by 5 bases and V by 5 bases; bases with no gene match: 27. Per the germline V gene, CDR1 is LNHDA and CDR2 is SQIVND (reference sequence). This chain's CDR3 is CASSFTFIQPTGDDDDQPQHF. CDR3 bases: TGTGCCAGTAGTTTCACCTTCATACAGCCTACAGGGGATGACGATGATCAGCCCCAGCATTTT. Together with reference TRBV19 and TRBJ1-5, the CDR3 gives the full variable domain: DGGITQSPKYLFRKEGQNVTLSCEQNLNHDAMYWYRQDPGQGLRLIYYSQIVNDFQKGDIAEGYSVSREKKESFPLTVTSAQKNPTAFYLCASSFTFIQPTGDDDDQPQHFGDGTRLSIL.

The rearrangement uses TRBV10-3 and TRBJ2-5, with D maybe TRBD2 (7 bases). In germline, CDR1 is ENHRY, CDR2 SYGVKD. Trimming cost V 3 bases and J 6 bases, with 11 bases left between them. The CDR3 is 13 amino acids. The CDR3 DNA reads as TGTGCCATCAGTGATAGGGGGGGGAAGACCCAGTACTTC. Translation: CAISDRGGKTQYF.

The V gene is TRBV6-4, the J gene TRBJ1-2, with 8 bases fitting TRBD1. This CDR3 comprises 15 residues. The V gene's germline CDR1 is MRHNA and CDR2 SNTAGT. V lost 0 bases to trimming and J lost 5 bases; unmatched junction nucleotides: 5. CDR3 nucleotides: TGTGCCAGCAGTGACTCCGGACAGGGCTCTTATGGCTACACCTTC. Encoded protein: CASSDSGQGSYGYTF.

The CDR3 DNA reads TGTGCCTGGAGTGGGAGGACCGCCGGGACTCGGAGCTCCTACGAGCAGTACTTC. It yields the protein CAWSGRTAGTRSSYEQYF. The V call is TRBV30, the J call TRBJ2-7; a possible D gene is TRBD2 (6 bases). Germline V gene lookup returns CDR1 GTSNPN and CDR2 SVGIG (reference sequence). This CDR3 region has 18 residues. The V gene lost 1 base and the J gene lost 0 bases, with 22 bases spanning the gap. The full variable domain, its missing parts supplied by reference TRBV30 and TRBJ2-7, is SQTIHQWPATLVQPVGSPLSLECTVEGTSNPNLYWYRQAAGRGLQLLFYSVGIGQISSEVPQNLSASRPQDRQFILSSKKLLLSDSGFYLCAWSGRTAGTRSSYEQYFGPGTRLTVT.

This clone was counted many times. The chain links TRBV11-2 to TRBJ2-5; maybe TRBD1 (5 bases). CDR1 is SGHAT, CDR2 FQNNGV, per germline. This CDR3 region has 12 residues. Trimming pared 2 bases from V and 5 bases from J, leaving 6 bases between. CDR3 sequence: CASSLQGETQYF. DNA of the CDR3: TGTGCCAGCAGCTTACAGGGTGAGACCCAGTACTTC.

The CDR3 here is CASSIGGLNSPLHF. Written as DNA, the CDR3 is TGTGCCAGTAGTATCGGGGGGTTAAATTCACCCCTCCACTTT. V usage is TRBV19 and J usage is TRBJ1-6, with D perhaps TRBD1 (5 bases). V lost 3 bases, J lost 7 bases, and 10 bases lay in between. Germline-derived CDR1 and CDR2 are LNHDA and SQIVND (reference sequence). There are 14 residues in the CDR3.

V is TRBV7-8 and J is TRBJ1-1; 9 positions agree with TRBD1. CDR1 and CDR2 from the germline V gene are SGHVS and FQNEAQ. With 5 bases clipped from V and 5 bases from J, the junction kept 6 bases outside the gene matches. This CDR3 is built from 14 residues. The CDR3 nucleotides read TGTGCCAGCAGCCTTGGACAGGGGAAGACTGAAGCTTTCTTT. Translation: CASSLGQGKTEAFF. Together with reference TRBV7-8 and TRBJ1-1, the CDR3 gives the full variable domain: GAGVSQSPRYKVAKRGQDVALRCDPISGHVSLFWYQQALGQGPEFLTYFQNEAQLDKSGLPSDRFFAERPEGSVSTLKIQRTQQEDSAVYLCASSLGQGKTEAFFGQGTRLTVV.

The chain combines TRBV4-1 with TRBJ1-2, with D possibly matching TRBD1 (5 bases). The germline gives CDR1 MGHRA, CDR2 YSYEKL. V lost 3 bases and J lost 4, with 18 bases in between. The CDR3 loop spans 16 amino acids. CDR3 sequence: CASSQSVGVDPYGYTF. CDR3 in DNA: TGCGCCAGCAGCCAGTCGGTAGGGGTAGATCCCTATGGCTACACCTTC.

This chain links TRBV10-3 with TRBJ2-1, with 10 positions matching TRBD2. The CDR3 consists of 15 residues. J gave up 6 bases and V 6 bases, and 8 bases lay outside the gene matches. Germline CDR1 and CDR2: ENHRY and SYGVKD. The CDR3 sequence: CAIRKSGGAGNEQFF. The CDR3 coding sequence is TGTGCCATCAGGAAAAGCGGGGGGGCGGGCAATGAGCAGTTCTTC.

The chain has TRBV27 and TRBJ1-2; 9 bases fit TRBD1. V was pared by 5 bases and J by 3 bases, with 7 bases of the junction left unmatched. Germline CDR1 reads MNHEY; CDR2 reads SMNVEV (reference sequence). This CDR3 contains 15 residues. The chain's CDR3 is CASSPLQGADYGYTF. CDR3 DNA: TGTGCCAGCAGTCCTTTACAGGGGGCAGACTATGGCTACACCTTC.

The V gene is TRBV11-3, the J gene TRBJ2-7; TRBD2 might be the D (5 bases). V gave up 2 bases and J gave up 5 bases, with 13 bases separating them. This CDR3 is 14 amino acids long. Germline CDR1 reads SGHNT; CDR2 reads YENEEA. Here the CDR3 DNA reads TGTGCCAGCAGCTTATTAGGGAGTCTGAACGAGCAGTACTTC. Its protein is CASSLLGSLNEQYF.

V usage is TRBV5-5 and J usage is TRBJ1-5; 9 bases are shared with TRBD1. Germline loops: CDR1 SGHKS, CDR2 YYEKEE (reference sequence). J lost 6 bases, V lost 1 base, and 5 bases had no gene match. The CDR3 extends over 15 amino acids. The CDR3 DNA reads TGTGCCAGCAGCTTGACAGGGGGCTCAGGTCAGCCCCAGCATTTT. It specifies CASSLTGGSGQPQHF.

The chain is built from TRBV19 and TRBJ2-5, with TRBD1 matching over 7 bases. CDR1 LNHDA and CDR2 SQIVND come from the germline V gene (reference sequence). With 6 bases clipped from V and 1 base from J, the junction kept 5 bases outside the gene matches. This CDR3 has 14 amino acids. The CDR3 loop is CASRPTGPQETQYF. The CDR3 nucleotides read TGTGCCAGTAGACCGACAGGGCCCCAAGAGACCCAGTACTTC.

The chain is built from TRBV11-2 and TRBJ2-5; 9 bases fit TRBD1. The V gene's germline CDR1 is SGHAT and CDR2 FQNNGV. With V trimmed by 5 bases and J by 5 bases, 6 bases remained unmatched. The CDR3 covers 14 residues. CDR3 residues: CASSPRDREETQYF. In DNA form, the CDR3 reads TGTGCCAGCAGCCCCCGGGACAGGGAGGAGACCCAGTACTTC.

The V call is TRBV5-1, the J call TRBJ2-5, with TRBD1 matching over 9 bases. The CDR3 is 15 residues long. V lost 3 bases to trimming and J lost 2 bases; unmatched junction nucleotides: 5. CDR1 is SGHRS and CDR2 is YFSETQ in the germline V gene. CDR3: CASSSTGGSQETQYF. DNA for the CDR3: TGCGCCAGCAGCTCGACAGGGGGGTCACAAGAGACCCAGTACTTC.

The CDR3 is CASSVRAGGPYEQYF. In nucleotides, the CDR3 is TGTGCCAGCAGCGTACGGGCAGGGGGCCCCTACGAGCAGTACTTC. V is TRBV9 and J is TRBJ2-7, with TRBD1 matching over 8 bases. This CDR3 has 15 residues. The ends lost 1 base at V and 2 bases at J; junction bases unmatched: 5. From germline, CDR1 is SGDLS and CDR2 YYNGEE.

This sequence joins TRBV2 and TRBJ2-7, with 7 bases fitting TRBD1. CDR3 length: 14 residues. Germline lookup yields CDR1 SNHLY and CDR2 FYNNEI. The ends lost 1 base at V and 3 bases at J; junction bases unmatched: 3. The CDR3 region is CASSEDNRGYEQYF. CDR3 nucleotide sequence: TGTGCCAGCAGTGAAGACAACAGGGGCTACGAGCAGTACTTC.

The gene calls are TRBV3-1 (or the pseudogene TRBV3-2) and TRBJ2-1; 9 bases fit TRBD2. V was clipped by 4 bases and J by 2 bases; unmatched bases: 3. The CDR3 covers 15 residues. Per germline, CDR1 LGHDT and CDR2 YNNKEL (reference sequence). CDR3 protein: CASSPSGGPYNEQFF. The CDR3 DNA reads TGTGCCAGCAGCCCCAGCGGGGGGCCCTACAATGAGCAGTTCTTC.

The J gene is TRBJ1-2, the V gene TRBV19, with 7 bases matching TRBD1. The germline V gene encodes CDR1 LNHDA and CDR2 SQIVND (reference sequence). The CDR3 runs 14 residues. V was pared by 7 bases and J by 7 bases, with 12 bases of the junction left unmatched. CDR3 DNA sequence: TGTGCCAGTACCCCCCGACAGGGTTTGGCTGGCTACACCTTC. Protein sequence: CASTPRQGLAGYTF.